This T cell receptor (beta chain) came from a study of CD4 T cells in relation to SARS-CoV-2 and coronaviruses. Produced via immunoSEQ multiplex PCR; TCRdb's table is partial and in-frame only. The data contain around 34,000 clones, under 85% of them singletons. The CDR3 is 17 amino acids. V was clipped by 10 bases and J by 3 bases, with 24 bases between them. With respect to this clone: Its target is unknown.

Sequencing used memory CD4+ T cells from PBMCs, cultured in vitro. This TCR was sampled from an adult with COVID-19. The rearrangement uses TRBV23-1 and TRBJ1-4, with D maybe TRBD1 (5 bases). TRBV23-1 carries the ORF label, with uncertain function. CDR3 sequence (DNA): TGCGCCACCCGGGGGTGGAGCCCCCCGCGGGCTAATGAAAAACTGTTTTTT. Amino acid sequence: CATRGWSPPRANEKLFF.